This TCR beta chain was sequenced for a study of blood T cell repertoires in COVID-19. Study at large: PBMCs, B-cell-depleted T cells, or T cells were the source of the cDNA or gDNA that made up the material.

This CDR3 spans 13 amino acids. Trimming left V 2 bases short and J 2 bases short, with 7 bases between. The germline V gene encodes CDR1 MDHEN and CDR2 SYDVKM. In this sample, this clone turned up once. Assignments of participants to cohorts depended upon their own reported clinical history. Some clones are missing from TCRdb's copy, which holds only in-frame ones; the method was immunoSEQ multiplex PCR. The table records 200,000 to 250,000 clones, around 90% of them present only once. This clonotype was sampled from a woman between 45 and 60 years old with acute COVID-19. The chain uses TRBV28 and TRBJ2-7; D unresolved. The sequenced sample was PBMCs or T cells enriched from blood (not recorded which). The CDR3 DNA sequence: TGTGCCAGCAGTTTAGTCGGTCCCTACGAGCAGTACTTC. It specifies CASSLVGPYEQYF.